This T cell receptor beta chain comes out of a study of a mutant IDH1 vaccine in newly diagnosed glioma. Turning to the study itself: Antecedent treatment encompassed radiotherapy, temozolomide, or their combination; the majority received both.

This clone was detected a few times. Its antigen is not known. CDR1 is SNHLY and CDR2 is FYNNEI in the germline V gene. V dropped 8 bases and J dropped 5 bases, with 19 bases sitting between them. This CDR3 has 15 amino acids. Noted time point: week 47, end of study. It was 300 ug of mutant IDH1 20-mer peptide that made up each vaccine dose, given with topical imiquimod. Assay used: immunoSEQ multiplex PCR; TCRdb lists only in-frame clones, some missing. Here the sample spans 90,000 to 100,000 clones, just under 90% being singletons. This chain connects TRBV2 to TRBJ1-5, with D possibly being TRBD1 (5 bases). This receptor was identified in a woman in her 50s with glioma. The sequenced sample was PBMCs, obtained from a glioma patient whose treatment included an IDH1 peptide vaccine. The DNA for the CDR3 is TGTGCCAGCTCGGGGCAGGCTAATATGTATCAGCCCCAGCATTTT. Protein product: CASSGQANMYQPQHF. Full variable domain (outside the CDR3, taken from reference TRBV2 and TRBJ1-5): EPEVTQTPSHQVTQMGQEVILRCVPISNHLYFYWYRQILGQKVEFLVSFYNNEISEKSEIFDDQFSVERPDGSNFTLKIRSTKLEDSAMYFCASSGQANMYQPQHFGDGTRLSIL.